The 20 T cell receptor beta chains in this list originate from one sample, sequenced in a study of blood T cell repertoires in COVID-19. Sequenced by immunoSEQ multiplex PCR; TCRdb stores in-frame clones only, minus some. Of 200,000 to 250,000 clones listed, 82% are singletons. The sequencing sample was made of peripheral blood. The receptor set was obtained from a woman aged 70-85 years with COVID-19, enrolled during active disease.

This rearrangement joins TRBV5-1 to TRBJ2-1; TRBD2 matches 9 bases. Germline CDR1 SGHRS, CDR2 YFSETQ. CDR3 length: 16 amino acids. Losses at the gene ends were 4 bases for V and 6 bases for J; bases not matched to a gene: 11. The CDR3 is CASSALEREAPNEQFF. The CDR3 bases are TGCGCCAGCAGCGCCCTTGAGCGGGAGGCTCCCAATGAGCAGTTCTTC.

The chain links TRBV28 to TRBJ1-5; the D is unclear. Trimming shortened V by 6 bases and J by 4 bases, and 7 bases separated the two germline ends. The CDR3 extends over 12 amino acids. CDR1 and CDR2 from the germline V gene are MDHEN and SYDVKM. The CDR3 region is CASRAGNQPQHF. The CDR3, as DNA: TGTGCCAGCAGGGCGGGGAATCAGCCCCAGCATTTT.

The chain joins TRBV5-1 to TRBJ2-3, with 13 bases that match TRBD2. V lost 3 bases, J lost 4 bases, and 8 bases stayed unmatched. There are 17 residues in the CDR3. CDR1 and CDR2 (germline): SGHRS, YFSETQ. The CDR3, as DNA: TGCGCCAGCAGCTCTTCAGGACTAGCGGGAGCCGCAGATACGCAGTATTTT. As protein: CASSSSGLAGAADTQYF.

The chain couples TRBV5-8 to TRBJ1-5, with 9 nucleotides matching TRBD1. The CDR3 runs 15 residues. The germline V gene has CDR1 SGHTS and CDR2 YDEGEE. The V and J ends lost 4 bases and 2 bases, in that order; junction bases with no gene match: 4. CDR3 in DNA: TGTGCCAGCAGCCCACAGGGGGCGCGCAATCAGCCCCAGCATTTT. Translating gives CASSPQGARNQPQHF. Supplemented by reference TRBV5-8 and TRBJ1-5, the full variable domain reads EAGVTQSPTHLIKTRGQQATLRCSPISGHTSVYWYQQALGLGLQFLLWYDEGEERNRGNFPPRFSGRQFPNYSSELNVNALELEDSALYLCASSPQGARNQPQHFGDGTRLSIL.

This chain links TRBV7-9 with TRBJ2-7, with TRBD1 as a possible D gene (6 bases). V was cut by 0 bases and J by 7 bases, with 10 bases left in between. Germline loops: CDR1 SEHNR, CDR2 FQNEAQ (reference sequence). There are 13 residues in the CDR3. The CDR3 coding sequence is TGTGCCAGCAGCTTAGCACAGGGTAGTGAGCAGTACTTC. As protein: CASSLAQGSEQYF. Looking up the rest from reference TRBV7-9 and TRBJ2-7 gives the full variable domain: DTGVSQNPRHKITKRGQNVTFRCDPISEHNRLYWYRQTLGQGPEFLTYFQNEAQLEKSRLLSDRFSAERPKGSFSTLEIQRTEQGDSAMYLCASSLAQGSEQYFGPGTRLTVT.

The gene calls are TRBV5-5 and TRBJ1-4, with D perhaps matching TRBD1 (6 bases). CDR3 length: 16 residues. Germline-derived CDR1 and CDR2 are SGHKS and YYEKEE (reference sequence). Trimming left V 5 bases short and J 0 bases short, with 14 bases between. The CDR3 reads CASRPGQLATNEKLFF. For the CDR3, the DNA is TGTGCCAGCAGACCTGGACAGCTCGCAACTAATGAAAAACTGTTTTTT.

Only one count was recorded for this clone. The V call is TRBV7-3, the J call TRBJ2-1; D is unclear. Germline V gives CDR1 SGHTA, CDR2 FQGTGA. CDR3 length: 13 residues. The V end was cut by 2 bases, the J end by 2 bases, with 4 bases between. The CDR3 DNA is TGTGCCAGCAGCTTATCCACCTACAATGAGCAGTTCTTC. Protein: CASSLSTYNEQFF.

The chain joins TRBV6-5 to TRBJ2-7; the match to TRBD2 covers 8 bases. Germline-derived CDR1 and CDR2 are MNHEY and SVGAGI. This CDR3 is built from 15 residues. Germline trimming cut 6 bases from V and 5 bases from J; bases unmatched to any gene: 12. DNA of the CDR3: TGTGCCAGCAGCCGGGGGAGCGGGAGTAACCACGAGCAGTACTTC. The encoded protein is CASSRGSGSNHEQYF.

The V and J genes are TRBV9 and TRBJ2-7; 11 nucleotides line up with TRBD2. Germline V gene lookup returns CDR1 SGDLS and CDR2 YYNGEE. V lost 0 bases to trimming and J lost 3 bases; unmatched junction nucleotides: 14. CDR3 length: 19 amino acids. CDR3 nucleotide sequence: TGTGCCAGCAGCGTAGGGGGTAGCGGGAGGGCCACCAGGGGCTACGAGCAGTACTTC. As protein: CASSVGGSGRATRGYEQYF.

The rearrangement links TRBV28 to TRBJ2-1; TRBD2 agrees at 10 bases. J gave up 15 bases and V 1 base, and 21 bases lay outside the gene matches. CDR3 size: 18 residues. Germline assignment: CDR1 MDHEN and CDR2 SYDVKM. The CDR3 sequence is CASSLYPSPSGSKSKWFF. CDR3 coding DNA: TGTGCCAGCAGTTTATATCCCTCTCCTAGCGGGAGTAAGTCGAAGTGGTTCTTC.

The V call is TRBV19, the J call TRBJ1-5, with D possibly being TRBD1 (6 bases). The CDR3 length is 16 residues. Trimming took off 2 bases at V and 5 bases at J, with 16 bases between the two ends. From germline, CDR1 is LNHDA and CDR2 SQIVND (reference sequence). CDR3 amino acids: CASSIRAGGYHQPQHF. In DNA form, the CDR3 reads TGTGCCAGTAGTATAAGGGCGGGGGGCTACCATCAGCCCCAGCATTTT.

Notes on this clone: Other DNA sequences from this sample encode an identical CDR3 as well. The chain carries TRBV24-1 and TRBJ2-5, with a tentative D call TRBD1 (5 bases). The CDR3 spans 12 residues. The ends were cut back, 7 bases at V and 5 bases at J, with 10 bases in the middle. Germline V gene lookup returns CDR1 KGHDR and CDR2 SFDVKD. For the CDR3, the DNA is TGTGCCACCAGCCAGGGTTGGGAGACCCAGTACTTC. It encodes CATSQGWETQYF.

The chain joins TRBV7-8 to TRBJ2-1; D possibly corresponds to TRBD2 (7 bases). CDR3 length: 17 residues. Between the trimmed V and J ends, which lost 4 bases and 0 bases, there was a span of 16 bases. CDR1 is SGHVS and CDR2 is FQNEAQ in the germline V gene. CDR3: CASSWGGGRSSYNEQFF. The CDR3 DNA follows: TGTGCCAGCAGCTGGGGGGGCGGGCGGAGCTCCTACAATGAGCAGTTCTTC.

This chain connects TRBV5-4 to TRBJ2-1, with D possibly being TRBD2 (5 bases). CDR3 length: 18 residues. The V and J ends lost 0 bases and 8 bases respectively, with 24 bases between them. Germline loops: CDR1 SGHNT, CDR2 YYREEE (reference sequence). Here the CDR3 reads CASSLDPPTQTTFYEQFF. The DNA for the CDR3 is TGTGCCAGCAGCTTGGACCCCCCGACCCAGACTACATTCTATGAGCAGTTCTTC.

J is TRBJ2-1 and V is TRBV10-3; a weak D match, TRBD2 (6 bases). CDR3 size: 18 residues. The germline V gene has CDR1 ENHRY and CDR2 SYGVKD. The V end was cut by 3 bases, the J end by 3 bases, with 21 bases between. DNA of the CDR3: TGTGCCATCAGTGATGAGGGACTCCATGACGGAAACTACAATGAGCAGTTCTTC. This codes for CAISDEGLHDGNYNEQFF.

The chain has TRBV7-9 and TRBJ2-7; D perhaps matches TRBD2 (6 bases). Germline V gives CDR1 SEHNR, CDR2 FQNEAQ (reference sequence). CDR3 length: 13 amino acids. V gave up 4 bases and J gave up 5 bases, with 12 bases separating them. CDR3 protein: CASSSPGRHEQYF. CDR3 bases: TGTGCCAGCAGCTCCCCAGGGAGGCACGAGCAGTACTTC.

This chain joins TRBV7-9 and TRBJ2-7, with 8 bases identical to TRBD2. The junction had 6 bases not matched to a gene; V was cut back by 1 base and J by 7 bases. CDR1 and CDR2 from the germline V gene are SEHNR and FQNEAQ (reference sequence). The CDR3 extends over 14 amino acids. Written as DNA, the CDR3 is TGTGCCAGCAGCTTAGGCGGGACTAGGAAAGAGCAGTACTTC. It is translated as CASSLGGTRKEQYF. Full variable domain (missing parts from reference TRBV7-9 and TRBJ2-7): DTGVSQNPRHKITKRGQNVTFRCDPISEHNRLYWYRQTLGQGPEFLTYFQNEAQLEKSRLLSDRFSAERPKGSFSTLEIQRTEQGDSAMYLCASSLGGTRKEQYFGPGTRLTVT.

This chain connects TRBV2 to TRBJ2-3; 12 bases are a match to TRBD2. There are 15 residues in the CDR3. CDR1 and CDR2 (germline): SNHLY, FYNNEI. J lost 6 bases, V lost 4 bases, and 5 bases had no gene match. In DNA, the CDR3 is TGTGCCAGCAGTGGGGCTAGCGGGAGGGCGGATACGCAGTATTTT. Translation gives CASSGASGRADTQYF.

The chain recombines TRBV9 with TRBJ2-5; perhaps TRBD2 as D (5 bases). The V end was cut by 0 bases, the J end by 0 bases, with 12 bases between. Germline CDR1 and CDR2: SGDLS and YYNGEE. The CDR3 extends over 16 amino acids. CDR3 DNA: TGTGCCAGCAGCGTAGGTACGGCGGGTTACCAAGAGACCCAGTACTTC. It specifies CASSVGTAGYQETQYF.

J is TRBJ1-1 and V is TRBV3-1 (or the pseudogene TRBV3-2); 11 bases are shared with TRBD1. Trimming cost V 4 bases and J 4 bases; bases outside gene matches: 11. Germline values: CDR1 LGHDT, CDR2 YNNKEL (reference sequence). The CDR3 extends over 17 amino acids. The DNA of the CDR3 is TGTGCCAGCAGCCCGTCCCGGGACAGGGGGTTGGGCACTGAAGCTTTCTTT. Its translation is CASSPSRDRGLGTEAFF.